This T cell receptor (beta chain) was sequenced in a study of T cell clones after liver transplantation. For the study at large: TCRbeta sequencing after a pre-transplant mixed lymphocyte reaction identified graft-donor-reactive clones, later tracked in post-transplant blood. Timepoints were pre-transplant, pre-withdrawal, and after withdrawal was completed or failed. Three of eight recipients were HCV-positive; others had non-autoimmune, non-viral indications. Tolerant meant at least one year fully off immunosuppression without liver enzymes above twice normal.

TCRdb keeps only in-frame clones here, not all; method: immunoSEQ multiplex PCR. The data contain over 45,000 clones, about 67% of them seen just once; the ten biggest clones take up around 9.4%. This CDR3 is built from 15 residues. Trimming removed 0 bases at V and 2 bases at J, with 7 bases between. Germline-derived CDR1 and CDR2 are LNHNV and YYDKDF (reference sequence). This sample comprised CD4+ T cells from blood, obtained roughly 55 months after liver transplant. The chain has TRBV15 and TRBJ1-4; a weak D match, TRBD1 (5 bases). The receptor was derived from a human patient who received a liver transplant. Some T cells may arise from the graft donor. CDR3 DNA: TGTGCCACCAGCAGAGATTGGGACACTAATGAAAAACTGTTTTTT. This sequence encodes CATSRDWDTNEKLFF.